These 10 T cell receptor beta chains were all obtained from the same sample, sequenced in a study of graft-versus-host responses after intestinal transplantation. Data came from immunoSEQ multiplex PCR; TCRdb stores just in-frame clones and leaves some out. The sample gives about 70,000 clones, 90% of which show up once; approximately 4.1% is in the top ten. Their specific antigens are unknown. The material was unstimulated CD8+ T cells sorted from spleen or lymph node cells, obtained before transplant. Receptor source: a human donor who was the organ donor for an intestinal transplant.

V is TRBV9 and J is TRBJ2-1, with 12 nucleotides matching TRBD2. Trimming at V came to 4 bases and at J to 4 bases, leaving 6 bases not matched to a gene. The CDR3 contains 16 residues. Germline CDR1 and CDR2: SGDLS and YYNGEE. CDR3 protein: CASSSGLAGLYNEQFF. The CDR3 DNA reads TGTGCCAGCAGCTCCGGACTAGCGGGACTTTACAATGAGCAGTTCTTC.

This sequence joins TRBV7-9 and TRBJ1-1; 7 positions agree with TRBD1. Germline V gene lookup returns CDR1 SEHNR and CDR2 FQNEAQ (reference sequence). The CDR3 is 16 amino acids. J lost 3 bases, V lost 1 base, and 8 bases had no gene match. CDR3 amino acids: CASSLEIGQGDTEAFF. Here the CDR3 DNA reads TGTGCCAGCAGCTTAGAGATCGGGCAGGGGGACACTGAAGCTTTCTTT.

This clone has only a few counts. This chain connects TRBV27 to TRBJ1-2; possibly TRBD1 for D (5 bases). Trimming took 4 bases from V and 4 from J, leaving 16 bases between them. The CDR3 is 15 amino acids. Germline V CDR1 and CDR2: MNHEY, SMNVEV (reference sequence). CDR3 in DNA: TGTGCCAGCAGTTGGTCAGGGAGGGTGGGCTATGGCTACACCTTC. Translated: CASSWSGRVGYGYTF.

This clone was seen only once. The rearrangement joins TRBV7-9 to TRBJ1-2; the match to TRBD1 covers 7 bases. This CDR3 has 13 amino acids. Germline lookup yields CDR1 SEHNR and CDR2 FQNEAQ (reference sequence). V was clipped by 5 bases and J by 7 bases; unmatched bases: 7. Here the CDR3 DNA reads TGTGCCAGCAGCGTAACAGGGGACTCTGGCTACACCTTC. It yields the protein CASSVTGDSGYTF.

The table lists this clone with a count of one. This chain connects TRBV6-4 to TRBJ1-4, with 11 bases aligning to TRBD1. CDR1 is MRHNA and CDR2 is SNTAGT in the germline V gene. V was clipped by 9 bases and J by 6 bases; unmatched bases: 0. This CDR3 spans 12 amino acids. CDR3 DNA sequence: TGTGCCAGGGGACAGGGGGATGAAAAACTGTTTTTT. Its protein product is CARGQGDEKLFF.

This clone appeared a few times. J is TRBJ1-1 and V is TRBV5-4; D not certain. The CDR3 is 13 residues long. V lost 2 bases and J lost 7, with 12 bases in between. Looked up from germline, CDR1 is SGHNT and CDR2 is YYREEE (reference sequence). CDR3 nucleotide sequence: TGTGCCAGCAGCTTAAAACCGAACTATGAAGCTTTCTTT. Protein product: CASSLKPNYEAFF.

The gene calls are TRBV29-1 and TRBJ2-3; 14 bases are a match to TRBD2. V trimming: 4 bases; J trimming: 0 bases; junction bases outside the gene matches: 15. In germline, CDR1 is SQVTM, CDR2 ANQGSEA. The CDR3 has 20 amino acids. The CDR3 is CSVAPAGLAGESTSTDTQYF. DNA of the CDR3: TGCAGCGTTGCCCCCGCGGGACTAGCGGGGGAGTCCACTAGCACAGATACGCAGTATTTT.

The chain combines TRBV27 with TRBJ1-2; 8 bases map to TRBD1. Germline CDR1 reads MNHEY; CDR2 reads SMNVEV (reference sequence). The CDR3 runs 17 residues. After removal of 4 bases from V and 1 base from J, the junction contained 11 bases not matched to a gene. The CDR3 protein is CASSSDREATHNYGYTF. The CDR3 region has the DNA TGTGCCAGCAGTTCGGACAGGGAGGCTACCCATAACTATGGCTACACCTTC.

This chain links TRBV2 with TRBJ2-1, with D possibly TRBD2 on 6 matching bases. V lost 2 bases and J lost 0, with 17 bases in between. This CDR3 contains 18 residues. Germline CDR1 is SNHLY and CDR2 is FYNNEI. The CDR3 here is CASSEPGGYPSSYNEQFF. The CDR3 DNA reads TGTGCCAGCAGTGAACCCGGAGGGTATCCGAGCTCCTACAATGAGCAGTTCTTC.

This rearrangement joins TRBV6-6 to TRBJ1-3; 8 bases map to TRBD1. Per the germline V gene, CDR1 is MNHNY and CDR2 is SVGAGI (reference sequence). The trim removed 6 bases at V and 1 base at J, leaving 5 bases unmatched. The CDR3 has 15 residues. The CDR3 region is CASSPTGESGNTIYF. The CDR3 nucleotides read TGTGCCAGCAGCCCGACAGGGGAGTCTGGAAACACCATATATTTT.